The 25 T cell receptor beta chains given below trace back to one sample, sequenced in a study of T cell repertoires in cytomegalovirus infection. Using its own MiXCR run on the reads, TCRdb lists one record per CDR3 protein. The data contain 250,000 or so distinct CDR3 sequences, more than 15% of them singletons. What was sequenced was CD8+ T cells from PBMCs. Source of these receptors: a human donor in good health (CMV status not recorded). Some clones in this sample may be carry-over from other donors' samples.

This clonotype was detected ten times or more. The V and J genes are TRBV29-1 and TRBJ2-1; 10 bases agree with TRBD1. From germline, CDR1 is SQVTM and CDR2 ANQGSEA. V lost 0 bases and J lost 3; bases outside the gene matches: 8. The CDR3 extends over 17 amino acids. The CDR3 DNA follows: TGCAGCGTTGAAGAGCAGACAGGGGGCATCATCTACAATGAGCAGTTCTTC. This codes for CSVEEQTGGIIYNEQFF.

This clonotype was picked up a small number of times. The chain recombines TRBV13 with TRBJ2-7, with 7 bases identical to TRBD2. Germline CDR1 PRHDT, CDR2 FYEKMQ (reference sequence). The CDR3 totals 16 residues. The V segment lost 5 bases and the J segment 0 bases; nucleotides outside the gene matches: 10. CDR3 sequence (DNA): TGTGCCAGCAGCCAGGGCGGGGGACCAAGCTCCTACGAGCAGTACTTC. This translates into CASSQGGGPSSYEQYF.

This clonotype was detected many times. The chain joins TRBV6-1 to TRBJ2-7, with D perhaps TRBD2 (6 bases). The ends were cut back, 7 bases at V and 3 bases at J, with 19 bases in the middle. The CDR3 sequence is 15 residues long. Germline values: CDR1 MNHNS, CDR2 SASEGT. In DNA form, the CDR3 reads TGTGCCAGCACCCCGTTTAGGAGGGCCCGCTACGAGCAGTACTTC. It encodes CASTPFRRARYEQYF.

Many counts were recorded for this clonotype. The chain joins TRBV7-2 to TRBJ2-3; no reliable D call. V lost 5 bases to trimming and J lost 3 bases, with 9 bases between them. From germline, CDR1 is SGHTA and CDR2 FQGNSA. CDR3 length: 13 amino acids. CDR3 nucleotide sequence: TGTGCCAGCAGCACCTCAGCAACAGATACGCAGTATTTT. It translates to CASSTSATDTQYF.

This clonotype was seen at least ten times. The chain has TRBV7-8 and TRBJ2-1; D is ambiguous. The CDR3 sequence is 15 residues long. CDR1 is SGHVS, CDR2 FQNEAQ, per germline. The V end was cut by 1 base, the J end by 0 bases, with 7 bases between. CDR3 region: CASSLDFSSYNEQFF. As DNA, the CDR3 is TGTGCCAGCAGCTTAGACTTCAGCTCCTACAATGAGCAGTTCTTC.

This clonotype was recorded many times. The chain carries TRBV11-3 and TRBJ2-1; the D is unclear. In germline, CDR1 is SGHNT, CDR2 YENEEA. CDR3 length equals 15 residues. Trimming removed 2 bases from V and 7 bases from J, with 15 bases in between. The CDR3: CASSLSNSMGNEQFF. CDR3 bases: TGTGCCAGCAGCTTATCGAACTCGATGGGGAATGAGCAGTTCTTC.

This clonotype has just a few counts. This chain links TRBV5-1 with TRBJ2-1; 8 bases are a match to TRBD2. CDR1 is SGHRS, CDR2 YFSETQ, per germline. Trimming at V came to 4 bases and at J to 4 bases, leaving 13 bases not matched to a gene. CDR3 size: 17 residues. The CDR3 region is CASSPLGGAQIYNEQFF. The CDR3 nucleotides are TGCGCCAGCAGCCCCCTCGGGGGGGCACAAATTTACAATGAGCAGTTCTTC. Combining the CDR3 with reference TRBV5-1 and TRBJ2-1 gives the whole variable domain KAGVTQTPRYLIKTRGQQVTLSCSPISGHRSVSWYQQTPGQGLQFLFEYFSETQRNKGNFPGRFSGRQFSNSRSEMNVSTLELGDSALYLCASSPLGGAQIYNEQFFGPGTRLTVL.

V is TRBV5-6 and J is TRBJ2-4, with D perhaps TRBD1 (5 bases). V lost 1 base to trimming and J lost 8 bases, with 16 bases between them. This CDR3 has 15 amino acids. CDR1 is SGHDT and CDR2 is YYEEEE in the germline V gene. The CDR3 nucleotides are TGTGCCAGCAGCTTGATTTGGCAGGGCGTGGACATTCAGTACTTC. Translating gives CASSLIWQGVDIQYF.

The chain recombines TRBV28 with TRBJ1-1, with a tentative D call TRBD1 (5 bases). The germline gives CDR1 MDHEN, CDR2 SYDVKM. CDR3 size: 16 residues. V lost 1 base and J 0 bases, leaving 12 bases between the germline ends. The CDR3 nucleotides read TGTGCCAGCAGTTTATTGGGGGTAAGGGTGAACACTGAAGCTTTCTTT. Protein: CASSLLGVRVNTEAFF.

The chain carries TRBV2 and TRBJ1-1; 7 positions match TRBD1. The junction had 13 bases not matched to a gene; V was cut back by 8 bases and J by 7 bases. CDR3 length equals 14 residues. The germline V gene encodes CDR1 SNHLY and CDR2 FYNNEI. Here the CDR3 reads CASGDDRAPSEAFF. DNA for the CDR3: TGTGCCAGCGGAGATGACAGGGCGCCTAGTGAAGCTTTCTTT.

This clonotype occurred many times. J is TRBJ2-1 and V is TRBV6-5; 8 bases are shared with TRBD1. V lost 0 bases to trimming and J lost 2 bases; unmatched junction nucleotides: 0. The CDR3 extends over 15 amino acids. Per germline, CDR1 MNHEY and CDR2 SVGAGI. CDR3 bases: TGTGCCAGCAGTTACTCGACAGGGGCCTACAATGAGCAGTTCTTC. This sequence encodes CASSYSTGAYNEQFF.

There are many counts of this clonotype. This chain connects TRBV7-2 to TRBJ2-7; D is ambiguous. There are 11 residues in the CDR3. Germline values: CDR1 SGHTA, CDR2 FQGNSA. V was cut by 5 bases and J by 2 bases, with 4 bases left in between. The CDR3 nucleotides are TGTGCCAGCAGCAACACCTACGAGCAGTACTTC. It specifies CASSNTYEQYF. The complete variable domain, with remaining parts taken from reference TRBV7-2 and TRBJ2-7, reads GAGVSQSPSNKVTEKGKDVELRCDPISGHTALYWYRQSLGQGLEFLIYFQGNSAPDKSGLPSDRFSAERTGGSVSTLTIQRTQQEDSAVYLCASSNTYEQYFGPGTRLTVT.

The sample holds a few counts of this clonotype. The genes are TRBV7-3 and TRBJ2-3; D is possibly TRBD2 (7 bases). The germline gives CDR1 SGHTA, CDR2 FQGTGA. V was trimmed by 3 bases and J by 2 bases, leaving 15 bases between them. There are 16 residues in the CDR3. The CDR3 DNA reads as TGTGCCAGCAGCTTCAATGACGGGGGGCCCACAGATACGCAGTATTTT. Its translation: CASSFNDGGPTDTQYF.

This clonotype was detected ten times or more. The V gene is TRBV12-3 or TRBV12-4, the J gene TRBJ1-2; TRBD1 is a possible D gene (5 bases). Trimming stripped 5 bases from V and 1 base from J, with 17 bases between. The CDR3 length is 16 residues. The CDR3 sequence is CASSPLPGPLNYGYTF. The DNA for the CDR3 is TGTGCCAGCAGTCCCCTCCCAGGGCCCCTTAACTATGGCTACACCTTC.

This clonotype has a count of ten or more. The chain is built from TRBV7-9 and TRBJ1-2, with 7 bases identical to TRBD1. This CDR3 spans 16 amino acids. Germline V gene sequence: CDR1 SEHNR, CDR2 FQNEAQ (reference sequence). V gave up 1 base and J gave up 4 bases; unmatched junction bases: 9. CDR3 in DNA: TGTGCCAGCAGCTTAGACGACAGGGAGTTTGGCTATGGCTACACCTTC. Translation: CASSLDDREFGYGYTF.

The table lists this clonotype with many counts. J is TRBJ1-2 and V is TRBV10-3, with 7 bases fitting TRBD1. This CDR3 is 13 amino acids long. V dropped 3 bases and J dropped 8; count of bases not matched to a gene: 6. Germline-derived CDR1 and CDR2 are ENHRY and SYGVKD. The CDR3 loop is CAISDGTVEGYTF. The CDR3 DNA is TGTGCCATCAGTGATGGGACAGTGGAAGGCTACACCTTC.

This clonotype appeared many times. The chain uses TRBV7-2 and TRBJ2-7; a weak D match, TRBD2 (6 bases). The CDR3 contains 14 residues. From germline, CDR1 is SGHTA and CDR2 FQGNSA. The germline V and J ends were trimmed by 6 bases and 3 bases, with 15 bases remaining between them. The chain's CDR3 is CASSSSLAFYEQYF. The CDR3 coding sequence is TGTGCCAGCAGTTCCTCACTAGCATTCTACGAGCAGTACTTC.

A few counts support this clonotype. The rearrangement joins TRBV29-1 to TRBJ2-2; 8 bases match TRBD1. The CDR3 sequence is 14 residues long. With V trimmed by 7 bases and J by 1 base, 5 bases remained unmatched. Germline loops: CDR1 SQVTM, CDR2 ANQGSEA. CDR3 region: CSAGGRENTGELFF. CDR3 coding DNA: TGCAGCGCAGGGGGCAGGGAGAACACCGGGGAGCTGTTTTTT.

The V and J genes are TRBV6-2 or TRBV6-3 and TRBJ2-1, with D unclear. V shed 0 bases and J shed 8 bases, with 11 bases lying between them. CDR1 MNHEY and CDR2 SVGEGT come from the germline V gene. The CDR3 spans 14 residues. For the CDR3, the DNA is TGTGCCAGCAGTTACTCGGGGTCGGTATATGAGCAGTTCTTC. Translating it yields CASSYSGSVYEQFF.

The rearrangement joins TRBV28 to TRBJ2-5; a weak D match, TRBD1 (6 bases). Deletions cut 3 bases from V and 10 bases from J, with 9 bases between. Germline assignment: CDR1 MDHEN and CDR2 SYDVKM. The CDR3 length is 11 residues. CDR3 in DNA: TGTGCCAGCAGTTTTTTCAGGGGCCAGTACTTC. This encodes CASSFFRGQYF.

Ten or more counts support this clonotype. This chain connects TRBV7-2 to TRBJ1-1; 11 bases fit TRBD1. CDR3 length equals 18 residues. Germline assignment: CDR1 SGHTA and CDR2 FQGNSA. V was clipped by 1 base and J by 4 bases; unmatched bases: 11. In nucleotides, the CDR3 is TGTGCCAGCAGCTTAGGCTCCTTCCATGGGACAGGGGGCACTGAAGCTTTCTTT. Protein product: CASSLGSFHGTGGTEAFF. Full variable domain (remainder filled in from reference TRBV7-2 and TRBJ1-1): GAGVSQSPSNKVTEKGKDVELRCDPISGHTALYWYRQSLGQGLEFLIYFQGNSAPDKSGLPSDRFSAERTGGSVSTLTIQRTQQEDSAVYLCASSLGSFHGTGGTEAFFGQGTRLTVV.

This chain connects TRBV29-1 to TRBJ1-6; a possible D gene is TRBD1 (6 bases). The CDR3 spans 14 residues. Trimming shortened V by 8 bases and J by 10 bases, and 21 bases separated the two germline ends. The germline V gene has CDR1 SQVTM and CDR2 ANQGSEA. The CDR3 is CSYRERGVKSPLHF. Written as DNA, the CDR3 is TGCAGCTACAGGGAGCGGGGGGTAAAATCACCCCTCCACTTT.

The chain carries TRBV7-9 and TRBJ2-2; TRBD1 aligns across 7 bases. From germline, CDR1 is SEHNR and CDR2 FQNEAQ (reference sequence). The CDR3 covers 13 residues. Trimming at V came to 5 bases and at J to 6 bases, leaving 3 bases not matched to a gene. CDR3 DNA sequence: TGTGCCAGCAGCCTGGGACAGCCCGGGGAGCTGTTTTTT. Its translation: CASSLGQPGELFF.

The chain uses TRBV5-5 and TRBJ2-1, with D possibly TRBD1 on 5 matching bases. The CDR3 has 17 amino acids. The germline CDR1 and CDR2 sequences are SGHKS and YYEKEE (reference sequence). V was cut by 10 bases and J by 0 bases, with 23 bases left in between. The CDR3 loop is CAASPDPGPSSYNEQFF. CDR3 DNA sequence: TGTGCCGCTTCCCCCGATCCAGGGCCCAGCTCCTACAATGAGCAGTTCTTC.

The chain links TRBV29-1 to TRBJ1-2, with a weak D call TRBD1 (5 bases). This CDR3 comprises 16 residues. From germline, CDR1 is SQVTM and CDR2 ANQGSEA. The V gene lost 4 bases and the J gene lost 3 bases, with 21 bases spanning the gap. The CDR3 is CSVGPPGGEFDYGYTF. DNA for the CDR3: TGCAGCGTTGGACCCCCGGGGGGGGAGTTTGACTATGGCTACACCTTC.